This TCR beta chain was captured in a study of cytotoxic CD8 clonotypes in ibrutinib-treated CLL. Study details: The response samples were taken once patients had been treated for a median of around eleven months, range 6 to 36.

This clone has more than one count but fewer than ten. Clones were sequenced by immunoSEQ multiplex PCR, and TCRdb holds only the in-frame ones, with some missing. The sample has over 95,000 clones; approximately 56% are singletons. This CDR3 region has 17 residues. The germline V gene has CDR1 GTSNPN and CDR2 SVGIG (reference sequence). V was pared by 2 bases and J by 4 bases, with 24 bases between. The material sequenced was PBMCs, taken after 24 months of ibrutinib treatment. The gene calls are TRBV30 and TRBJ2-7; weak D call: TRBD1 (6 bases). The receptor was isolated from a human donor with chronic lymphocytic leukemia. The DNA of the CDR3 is TGTGCCTGGAGTCCACGGAGAGGGTCAGGGGACGAATACGAGCAGTACTTC. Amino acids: CAWSPRRGSGDEYEQYF.